Each of the 4 T cell receptor beta chains below was sequenced from the same sample in a study of blood T cell repertoires in COVID-19. TCRdb keeps only in-frame clones here, not all; method: immunoSEQ multiplex PCR. The top ten hold around 4.9% of the sample, which has 30,000 to 45,000 clones, around nine tenths seen once. Source material: peripheral blood. The receptors derive from a human donor in a cohort sampled during active COVID-19.

The rearrangement uses TRBV5-1 and TRBJ2-2; D may be TRBD1 (6 bases). CDR1 is SGHRS and CDR2 is YFSETQ in the germline V gene. This CDR3 is built from 15 residues. V gave up 0 bases and J gave up 4 bases, with 10 bases separating them. CDR3 residues: CASSLDTGITGELFF. The CDR3 coding sequence is TGCGCCAGCAGCTTGGATACAGGGATCACCGGGGAGCTGTTTTTT.

This clone was picked up a small number of times. The V gene is TRBV7-2, the J gene TRBJ2-7; 10 bases are a match to TRBD2. The germline V gene encodes CDR1 SGHTA and CDR2 FQGNSA. Unmatched junction bases numbered 4, after V lost 5 bases and J lost 0 bases. The CDR3 is 15 residues long. The DNA of the CDR3 is TGTGCCAGCAGCCGGACTAGCGGAAACTCCTACGAGCAGTACTTC. Its protein product is CASSRTSGNSYEQYF.

The rearrangement joins TRBV15 to TRBJ2-2; perhaps TRBD2 as D (5 bases). Between the trimmed V and J ends, which lost 0 bases and 1 base, there was a span of 9 bases. Germline CDR1 reads LNHNV; CDR2 reads YYDKDF (reference sequence). The CDR3 spans 16 residues. CDR3 DNA: TGTGCCACCAGCAGAGATCAAGCGGTGAACACCGGGGAGCTGTTTTTT. It is translated as CATSRDQAVNTGELFF.

This clone has just one count. The chain recombines TRBV5-1 with TRBJ1-2, with 10 bases matching TRBD1. CDR3 length: 16 amino acids. The V and J ends lost 0 bases and 6 bases, in that order; junction bases with no gene match: 8. Germline CDR1 SGHRS, CDR2 YFSETQ. In nucleotides, the CDR3 is TGCGCCAGCAGCTTGGCTTCCCGGGACAGGGGAGATGGCTACACCTTC. Its protein is CASSLASRDRGDGYTF.